The 27 T cell receptor beta chains below all came from one sample that was sequenced in a study of graft-versus-host responses after intestinal transplantation. Clones were read by immunoSEQ multiplex PCR, and TCRdb kept only the in-frame ones, dropping some. This table holds approximately 71,000 clones, around 92% found once. These receptors have no identified antigens. The sequencing here drew on unstimulated CD8+ T cells sorted from spleen or lymph node cells, taken before intestinal transplant. The source of these receptors is a human donor who received an intestinal transplant.

This chain uses TRBV30 with TRBJ1-1; D is possibly TRBD1 (5 bases). The V end was cut by 3 bases, the J end by 4 bases, with 12 bases between. The CDR3 loop spans 13 amino acids. CDR1 and CDR2 from the germline V gene are GTSNPN and SVGIG (reference sequence). This chain's CDR3 is CAWSAGLFTEAFF. CDR3 coding DNA: TGTGCCTGGAGCGCAGGGTTGTTCACTGAAGCTTTCTTT. Full variable domain (rest looked up from reference TRBV30 and TRBJ1-1): SQTIHQWPATLVQPVGSPLSLECTVEGTSNPNLYWYRQAAGRGLQLLFYSVGIGQISSEVPQNLSASRPQDRQFILSSKKLLLSDSGFYLCAWSAGLFTEAFFGQGTRLTVV.

The DNA for the CDR3 is TGTGCCAGCAGCTGGACCAGCGGGACCACAGATACGCAGTATTTT. Translated, it gives CASSWTSGTTDTQYF. The V call is TRBV7-6, the J call TRBJ2-3; 7 bases fit TRBD2. CDR3 length equals 15 residues. CDR1 and CDR2 from the germline V gene are SGHVS and FNYEAQ. After removal of 4 bases from V and 2 bases from J, the junction contained 6 bases not matched to a gene.

This sequence joins TRBV15 and TRBJ2-7; 8 nucleotides match TRBD2. The CDR3 sequence is 16 residues long. Germline V CDR1 and CDR2: LNHNV, YYDKDF (reference sequence). V trimming: 3 bases; J trimming: 4 bases; junction bases outside the gene matches: 11. DNA of the CDR3: TGTGCCACCAGCAGGGTCCGTGGAGCGGGAGTATACGAGCAGTACTTC. Protein sequence: CATSRVRGAGVYEQYF.

This chain links TRBV28 with TRBJ2-3, with D unclear. Germline assignment: CDR1 MDHEN and CDR2 SYDVKM. Trimming removed 1 base at V and 4 bases at J, with 12 bases between. The CDR3 sequence is 15 residues long. CDR3 loop: CASSLSMISPDTQYF. CDR3 DNA: TGTGCCAGCAGTTTATCAATGATTAGCCCAGATACGCAGTATTTT.

The genes are TRBV14 and TRBJ1-2; 9 nucleotides align to TRBD1. Germline V gene lookup returns CDR1 SGHDN and CDR2 FVKESK. J lost 8 bases, V lost 5 bases, and 9 bases had no gene match. This CDR3 has 14 amino acids. CDR3 nucleotides: TGTGCCAGCAGCTACTCGGACAGGGGATTGGGCTACACCTTC. As protein: CASSYSDRGLGYTF.

V is TRBV5-1 and J is TRBJ2-7; 8 bases line up with TRBD2. The junction had 13 bases not matched to a gene; V was cut back by 1 base and J by 4 bases. CDR3 size: 17 residues. CDR1 SGHRS and CDR2 YFSETQ come from the germline V gene. In DNA, the CDR3 is TGCGCCAGCAGCTTGTGGGCGGGAGGTAAACTATCGTACGAGCAGTACTTC. Translation: CASSLWAGGKLSYEQYF.

J is TRBJ1-2 and V is TRBV7-9; 8 bases are shared with TRBD1. Looked up from germline, CDR1 is SEHNR and CDR2 is FQNEAQ (reference sequence). The CDR3 runs 15 residues. Trimming cost V 4 bases and J 4 bases; bases outside gene matches: 8. The CDR3 bases are TGTGCCAGCAGCTCCCCGGACAGGGCGACCTATGGCTACACCTTC. Translated, it gives CASSSPDRATYGYTF.

V gene TRBV10-1 combines with J gene TRBJ2-7, with TRBD1 matching 8 bases. After removal of 5 bases from V and 1 base from J, the junction contained 7 bases not matched to a gene. The CDR3 runs to 15 residues. Germline assignment: CDR1 WNHNN and CDR2 SYGVQD (reference sequence). In nucleotides, the CDR3 is TGCGCCAGCAGTCAACCCCGGACAGGGTCCTACGAGCAGTACTTC. Its protein product is CASSQPRTGSYEQYF.

The V and J genes are TRBV11-2 and TRBJ2-3; the D gene is possibly TRBD1 (6 bases). Trimming cost V 3 bases and J 2 bases, with 12 bases left between them. Germline V CDR1 and CDR2: SGHAT, FQNNGV. The CDR3 runs to 15 residues. The DNA of the CDR3 is TGTGCCAGCAGCTTGGGCAGGGGAGACACAGATACGCAGTATTTT. Translating gives CASSLGRGDTDTQYF.

V usage is TRBV28 and J usage is TRBJ2-7; 7 nucleotides agree with TRBD2. CDR1 and CDR2 from the germline V gene are MDHEN and SYDVKM. CDR3 length: 13 residues. V shed 10 bases and J 7 bases; nucleotides not matched to a gene: 13. The CDR3 here is CATVSRGAGEQYF. In DNA form, the CDR3 reads TGTGCCACCGTGAGTCGGGGAGCGGGGGAGCAGTACTTC.

V usage is TRBV19 and J usage is TRBJ1-6; no clear D gene. The CDR3 extends over 15 amino acids. V was pared by 5 bases and J by 5 bases, with 13 bases between. Germline V gene sequence: CDR1 LNHDA, CDR2 SQIVND (reference sequence). The CDR3 protein is CASSSGGYHNSPLHF. The CDR3 nucleotides are TGTGCCAGTAGTTCTGGAGGTTACCATAATTCACCCCTCCACTTT.

The chain uses TRBV2 and TRBJ2-7; 7 nucleotides align to TRBD1. The CDR3 is 14 amino acids. Germline V CDR1 and CDR2: SNHLY, FYNNEI. The V segment lost 8 bases and the J segment 0 bases; nucleotides outside the gene matches: 7. CDR3 protein: CASRTRDSSYEQYF. The DNA for the CDR3 is TGTGCCAGCCGAACCCGGGACAGCTCCTACGAGCAGTACTTC. The whole variable domain, remainder taken from reference TRBV2 and TRBJ2-7, is EPEVTQTPSHQVTQMGQEVILRCVPISNHLYFYWYRQILGQKVEFLVSFYNNEISEKSEIFDDQFSVERPDGSNFTLKIRSTKLEDSAMYFCASRTRDSSYEQYFGPGTRLTVT.

The chain couples TRBV28 to TRBJ2-7, with TRBD1 matching 9 bases. The CDR3 covers 16 residues. The germline V gene has CDR1 MDHEN and CDR2 SYDVKM. The trim removed 6 bases at V and 0 bases at J, leaving 9 bases unmatched. DNA for the CDR3: TGTGCCAGCAGACCCCCGGGACAGGGCCCCTCCTACGAGCAGTACTTC. It is translated as CASRPPGQGPSYEQYF.

The chain carries TRBV5-4 and TRBJ2-3; 10 bases align to TRBD2. CDR3 size: 16 residues. Germline V gene lookup returns CDR1 SGHNT and CDR2 YYREEE (reference sequence). Germline trimming cut 4 bases from V and 2 bases from J; bases unmatched to any gene: 7. CDR3 sequence reads: CASSPPGTSVTDTQYF. DNA of the CDR3: TGTGCCAGCAGCCCGCCCGGGACTAGCGTCACAGATACGCAGTATTTT.

This clone was seen a handful of times. V is TRBV27 and J is TRBJ2-1, with 7 nucleotides matching TRBD2. The CDR3 is 13 residues long. V trimming: 3 bases; J trimming: 6 bases; junction bases outside the gene matches: 2. Germline CDR1 reads MNHEY; CDR2 reads SMNVEV (reference sequence). The chain's CDR3 is CASSLTSFNEQFF. DNA for the CDR3: TGTGCCAGCAGTTTGACTAGCTTCAATGAGCAGTTCTTC.

The chain is built from TRBV6-1 and TRBJ2-1, with TRBD2 matching over 7 bases. The ends lost 2 bases at V and 7 bases at J; junction bases unmatched: 8. Germline CDR1 reads MNHNS; CDR2 reads SASEGT. The CDR3 contains 15 residues. The CDR3 here is CASSEWGGVQNEQFF. CDR3 bases: TGTGCCAGCAGTGAATGGGGGGGAGTTCAAAATGAGCAGTTCTTC.

This clone came up once. V usage is TRBV5-6 and J usage is TRBJ1-1; a possible D gene is TRBD1 (5 bases). The germline V gene encodes CDR1 SGHDT and CDR2 YYEEEE. V dropped 4 bases and J dropped 2 bases, with 9 bases sitting between them. The CDR3 is 13 amino acids. The CDR3 region is CASSVTGNTEAFF. The CDR3 nucleotides read TGTGCCAGCAGCGTTACAGGTAACACTGAAGCTTTCTTT.

The chain couples TRBV4-1 to TRBJ1-1; D is perhaps TRBD1 (5 bases). Trimming removed 3 bases at V and 0 bases at J, with 8 bases between. Germline V gives CDR1 MGHRA, CDR2 YSYEKL. The CDR3 is made up of 14 amino acids. CDR3 protein: CASSQAGLNTEAFF. CDR3 bases: TGCGCCAGCAGCCAGGCAGGGCTGAACACTGAAGCTTTCTTT.

The genes are TRBV7-2 and TRBJ2-5, with D perhaps matching TRBD2 (6 bases). This CDR3 is built from 16 residues. Looked up from germline, CDR1 is SGHTA and CDR2 is FQGNSA. The V end lost 1 base, the J end lost 4 bases, and 16 bases lay between the germline ends. The CDR3: CASSLGLAKRGETQYF. CDR3 bases: TGTGCCAGCAGCTTAGGGCTAGCGAAACGAGGAGAGACCCAGTACTTC.

The rearrangement links TRBV6-5 to TRBJ2-7, with 11 bases matching TRBD1. The germline CDR1 and CDR2 sequences are MNHEY and SVGAGI. The junction had 4 bases not matched to a gene; V was cut back by 2 bases and J by 4 bases. The CDR3 has 15 amino acids. For the CDR3, the DNA is TGTGCCAGCAGTTACACCGGGACAGGGGGGTACGAGCAGTACTTC. Translating it yields CASSYTGTGGYEQYF.

The chain joins TRBV19 to TRBJ1-1, with 8 bases lining up with TRBD1. Trimming at V came to 3 bases and at J to 1 base, leaving 4 bases not matched to a gene. The germline CDR1 and CDR2 sequences are LNHDA and SQIVND (reference sequence). The CDR3 runs 15 residues. The CDR3 reads CASSIPGTGNTEAFF. For the CDR3, the DNA is TGTGCCAGTAGTATCCCCGGGACAGGGAACACTGAAGCTTTCTTT. Full variable domain (remainder filled in from reference TRBV19 and TRBJ1-1): DGGITQSPKYLFRKEGQNVTLSCEQNLNHDAMYWYRQDPGQGLRLIYYSQIVNDFQKGDIAEGYSVSREKKESFPLTVTSAQKNPTAFYLCASSIPGTGNTEAFFGQGTRLTVV.

The V and J genes are TRBV4-2 and TRBJ2-7; 14 bases line up with TRBD2. CDR3 length equals 18 residues. The ends lost 4 bases at V and 0 bases at J; junction bases unmatched: 8. Germline assignment: CDR1 LGHNA and CDR2 YNFKEQ. The CDR3 protein is CASSPSGLAGDRSYEQYF. The CDR3 nucleotides read TGTGCCAGCAGCCCATCGGGACTAGCGGGGGACCGCTCCTACGAGCAGTACTTC.

This clone was recorded once. The chain has TRBV6-5 and TRBJ1-1, with 7 bases that match TRBD1. V lost 4 bases and J lost 6; bases outside the gene matches: 5. Germline V gene data show CDR1 as MNHEY and CDR2 as SVGAGI. This CDR3 spans 13 amino acids. The CDR3 nucleotides read TGTGCCAGCAGTTGGGGGACAGAAGCTGAAGCTTTCTTT. Translated, it gives CASSWGTEAEAFF.

This clone was counted once. The CDR3 region is CASSLLTGGYTGELFF. In nucleotides, the CDR3 is TGTGCCAGCAGTTTACTAACAGGGGGGTACACCGGGGAGCTGTTTTTT. This chain uses TRBV27 with TRBJ2-2; TRBD1 aligns across 8 bases. The CDR3 is made up of 16 amino acids. After removal of 2 bases from V and 3 bases from J, the junction contained 5 bases not matched to a gene. Germline CDR1 is MNHEY and CDR2 is SMNVEV (reference sequence).

This clone was seen only once. V is TRBV2 and J is TRBJ2-7; TRBD1 matches at 7 bases. This CDR3 is 14 amino acids long. The germline V gene has CDR1 SNHLY and CDR2 FYNNEI. The V gene end was trimmed by 8 bases and the J gene end by 4 bases; junction bases not matched to a gene: 11. CDR3 loop: CASFDRVPKYEQYF. DNA for the CDR3: TGTGCCAGCTTTGACAGGGTACCGAAATACGAGCAGTACTTC.

This chain uses TRBV7-3 with TRBJ1-5, with D perhaps TRBD1 (5 bases). Germline V gene sequence: CDR1 SGHTA, CDR2 FQGTGA. The CDR3 runs 14 residues. V gave up 3 bases and J gave up 3 bases, with 9 bases separating them. CDR3 in amino acids: CASSFPGLNQPQHF. The DNA of the CDR3 is TGTGCCAGCAGCTTTCCGGGACTCAATCAGCCCCAGCATTTT.

V is TRBV7-9 and J is TRBJ1-2; the D gene is possibly TRBD1 (5 bases). The V and J ends lost 0 bases and 9 bases respectively, with 5 bases between them. Per germline, CDR1 SEHNR and CDR2 FQNEAQ (reference sequence). CDR3 length: 11 residues. This CDR3 reads CASSLAGRYTF. CDR3 coding DNA: TGTGCCAGCAGCTTAGCGGGGCGCTACACCTTC.